The 18 T cell receptor beta chains given below trace back to one sample, sequenced in a study of long-term antiretroviral therapy in people with HIV. They ran version v3.0 of the immunoSEQ assay at survey level. Profiling relied on immunoSEQ multiplex PCR, and the TCRdb table lists in-frame clones only, not all of them. The data contain over 9,500 clones, about 69% of them seen just once; the ten biggest clones take up around 20%. Sequenced here: unsorted PBMCs, sampled 1.8 years before starting antiretroviral therapy. The receptors were sampled from a man aged 35 to 55 with HIV.

CDR3 DNA: TGTGCCAGCAGCTTAGCGTCTACCAGCTCCACTGAAGCTTTCTTT. This gives the protein CASSLASTSSTEAFF. The V call is TRBV7-8, the J call TRBJ1-1; D not certain. CDR1 and CDR2 from the germline V gene are SGHVS and FQNEAQ. V lost 0 bases, J lost 4 bases, and 12 bases lay in between. There are 15 residues in the CDR3.

This sequence joins TRBV7-9 and TRBJ1-1; D remains ambiguous. V was clipped by 5 bases and J by 3 bases, with 19 bases between them. The CDR3 contains 16 residues. Germline CDR1 and CDR2: SEHNR and FQNEAQ (reference sequence). CDR3 bases: TGTGCCAGCAGCGACTTATTTCTCCGGGAGCACACTGAAGCTTTCTTT. This sequence encodes CASSDLFLREHTEAFF.

Only a few counts were recorded for this clone. V is TRBV5-1 and J is TRBJ1-6, with D unclear. Between the trimmed V and J ends, which lost 0 bases and 5 bases, there was a span of 12 bases. Germline loops: CDR1 SGHRS, CDR2 YFSETQ. The CDR3 length is 16 residues. CDR3 coding DNA: TGCGCCAGCAGCTTGGAGGCAAGTTTGAATAATTCACCCCTCCACTTT. Translating it yields CASSLEASLNNSPLHF.

CDR3: CASSYSGQGGNSPLHF. CDR3 DNA sequence: TGTGCCAGCAGTTACTCAGGACAGGGGGGGAATTCACCCCTCCACTTT. The rearrangement links TRBV6-6 to TRBJ1-6; 10 nucleotides align to TRBD1. Germline CDR1 reads MNHNY; CDR2 reads SVGAGI (reference sequence). The V and J ends lost 0 bases and 7 bases, in that order; junction bases with no gene match: 3. The CDR3 runs to 16 residues.

The chain joins TRBV5-4 to TRBJ2-2; D is undetermined. V was clipped by 4 bases and J by 0 bases, with 7 bases between them. Per germline, CDR1 SGHNT and CDR2 YYREEE (reference sequence). This CDR3 region has 14 residues. The CDR3 region has the DNA TGTGCCAGCAGCCGACGGACGAACACCGGGGAGCTGTTTTTT. Protein: CASSRRTNTGELFF.

The rearrangement uses TRBV19 and TRBJ2-3; 7 bases match TRBD2. J lost 5 bases, V lost 5 bases, and 16 bases had no gene match. Germline assignment: CDR1 LNHDA and CDR2 SQIVND (reference sequence). The CDR3 length is 17 residues. CDR3 loop: CASSLSSGYGARDTQYF. The CDR3 DNA sequence: TGTGCCAGTAGTCTGAGTAGCGGGTATGGGGCTAGAGATACGCAGTATTTT.

The chain combines TRBV27 with TRBJ1-3; tentatively, D is TRBD1 (5 bases). Germline V gives CDR1 MNHEY, CDR2 SMNVEV (reference sequence). V lost 5 bases and J lost 3, with 8 bases in between. The CDR3 contains 13 residues. CDR3 amino acids: CASSQGGGNTIYF. The CDR3 nucleotides read TGTGCCAGCAGTCAGGGCGGTGGAAACACCATATATTTT.

V usage is TRBV27 and J usage is TRBJ1-2, with D possibly TRBD1 on 5 matching bases. Between the trimmed V and J ends, which lost 8 bases and 4 bases, there was a span of 14 bases. The CDR3 has 13 residues. Per germline, CDR1 MNHEY and CDR2 SMNVEV (reference sequence). CDR3 DNA sequence: TGTGCCAGCCGGGATTCTGGGGCCTATGGCTACACCTTC. Its protein is CASRDSGAYGYTF.

This clone was observed a few times. V gene TRBV5-4 combines with J gene TRBJ1-2; a possible D gene is TRBD1 (5 bases). V was cut by 1 base and J by 4 bases, with 8 bases left in between. The CDR3 runs 13 residues. In germline, CDR1 is SGHNT, CDR2 YYREEE (reference sequence). The CDR3 nucleotides read TGTGCCAGCAGCTTGCGACAGTCCTATGGCTACACCTTC. Its translation: CASSLRQSYGYTF.

In nucleotides, the CDR3 is TGCGCCAGCAGCTCGATGACAGGGGCCAATGAGCAGTTCTTC. It encodes CASSSMTGANEQFF. This chain uses TRBV5-1 with TRBJ2-1; 8 positions agree with TRBD1. CDR1 is SGHRS and CDR2 is YFSETQ in the germline V gene. V was pared by 3 bases and J by 6 bases, with 5 bases of the junction left unmatched. The CDR3 loop spans 14 amino acids.

The genes are TRBV28 and TRBJ1-5; no reliable D call. The CDR3 covers 16 residues. V lost 7 bases to trimming and J lost 1 base, with 17 bases between them. The V gene's germline CDR1 is MDHEN and CDR2 SYDVKM. The CDR3 coding sequence is TGTGCCAGCAACCTCATTTCCCTGGACAGCAATCAGCCCCAGCATTTT. Amino acid sequence: CASNLISLDSNQPQHF.

The chain recombines TRBV4-1 with TRBJ2-3, with D perhaps TRBD1 (6 bases). V shed 2 bases and J shed 3 bases, with 12 bases lying between them. Germline values: CDR1 MGHRA, CDR2 YSYEKL. This CDR3 comprises 15 residues. The CDR3 here is CASSQQGWGTDTQYF. The CDR3 DNA follows: TGCGCCAGCAGCCAACAGGGGTGGGGGACAGATACGCAGTATTTT.

This chain links TRBV19 with TRBJ1-5, with unresolved D. V lost 2 bases, J lost 0 bases, and 11 bases lay in between. The CDR3 runs to 16 residues. Germline V gene sequence: CDR1 LNHDA, CDR2 SQIVND (reference sequence). In DNA, the CDR3 is TGTGCCAGTAGTATAATCCTCCACGGTAGCAATCAGCCCCAGCATTTT. Residues: CASSIILHGSNQPQHF.

This clone occurred a few times. The chain recombines TRBV2 with TRBJ1-5, with no clear D. CDR1 SNHLY and CDR2 FYNNEI come from the germline V gene. The CDR3 loop spans 12 amino acids. V shed 9 bases and J shed 4 bases, with 10 bases lying between them. The CDR3 nucleotides are TGTGCCAGTTCCCAGAATAATCAGCCCCAGCATTTT. It translates to CASSQNNQPQHF.

The chain joins TRBV11-2 to TRBJ1-1; TRBD1 matches at 8 bases. Trimming removed 2 bases from V and 3 bases from J; junction bases left unmatched: 5. In germline, CDR1 is SGHAT, CDR2 FQNNGV. The CDR3 contains 15 residues. The CDR3 here is CASSLRQGLHTEAFF. The CDR3 DNA reads as TGTGCCAGCAGCTTACGACAGGGGTTGCACACTGAAGCTTTCTTT.

The chain recombines TRBV6-5 with TRBJ1-1, with D perhaps TRBD1 (5 bases). Per germline, CDR1 MNHEY and CDR2 SVGAGI. Trimming removed 6 bases at V and 4 bases at J, with 18 bases between. The CDR3 is made up of 15 amino acids. The CDR3 DNA sequence: TGTGCCAGCAGGGCGAGACGGGGGGGGGTCACTGAAGCTTTCTTT. Encoded protein: CASRARRGGVTEAFF.

The chain has TRBV7-9 and TRBJ1-2, with 8 bases fitting TRBD1. The CDR3 runs to 15 residues. V trimming: 1 base; J trimming: 5 bases; junction bases outside the gene matches: 6. CDR1 is SEHNR and CDR2 is FQNEAQ in the germline V gene (reference sequence). The DNA for the CDR3 is TGTGCCAGCAGCTTAGGGACAGGGACCTTTTATGGCTACACCTTC. Protein product: CASSLGTGTFYGYTF.

A single count supports this clone. This chain uses TRBV5-8 with TRBJ1-3, with 10 bases identical to TRBD1. This CDR3 has 17 residues. The ends lost 4 bases at V and 3 bases at J; junction bases unmatched: 10. Germline V gene data show CDR1 as SGHTS and CDR2 as YDEGEE. The CDR3 region is CASSHRTGGMSGNTIYF. The CDR3, as DNA: TGTGCCAGCAGCCATCGGACAGGGGGGATGAGTGGAAACACCATATATTTT.